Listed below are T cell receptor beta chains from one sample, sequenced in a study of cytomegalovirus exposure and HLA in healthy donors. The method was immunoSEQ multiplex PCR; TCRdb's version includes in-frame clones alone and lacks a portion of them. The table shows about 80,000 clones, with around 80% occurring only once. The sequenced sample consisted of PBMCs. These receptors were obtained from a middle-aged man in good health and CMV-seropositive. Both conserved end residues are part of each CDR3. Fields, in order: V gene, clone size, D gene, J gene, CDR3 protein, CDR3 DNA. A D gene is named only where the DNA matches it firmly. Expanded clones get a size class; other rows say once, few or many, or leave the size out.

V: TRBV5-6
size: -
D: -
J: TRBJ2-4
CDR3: CASSIYRDLAKNSQYF
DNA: TGTGCCAGCAGCATATACAGGGATTTAGCCAAAAACAGTCAGTACTTC

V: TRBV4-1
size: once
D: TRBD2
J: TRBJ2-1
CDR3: CASSPRAPPGGNEQFF
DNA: TGCGCCAGCAGCCCCCGGGCCCCCCCGGGGGGCAATGAGCAGTTCTTC

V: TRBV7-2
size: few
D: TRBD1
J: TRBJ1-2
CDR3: CASSADRGNNYGYTF
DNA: TGTGCCAGCAGCGCCGACAGGGGGAATAACTATGGCTACACCTTC

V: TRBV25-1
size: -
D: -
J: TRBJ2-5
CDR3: CASSALALRETQYF
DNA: TGTGCCAGCAGTGCCCTAGCGTTGCGAGAGACCCAGTACTTC

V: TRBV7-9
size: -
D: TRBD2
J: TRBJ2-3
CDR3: CASSPGTSLSTDTQYF
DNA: TGTGCCAGCAGCCCCGGGACTAGCCTAAGCACAGATACGCAGTATTTT

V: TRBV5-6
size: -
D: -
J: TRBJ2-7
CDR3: CASSRTGTAGGEQYF
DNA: TGTGCCAGCAGCAGGACTGGGACAGCCGGGGGCGAGCAGTACTTC

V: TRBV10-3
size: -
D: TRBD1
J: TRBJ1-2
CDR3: CAISGQGDGYTF
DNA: TGTGCCATCTCAGGACAGGGGGATGGCTACACCTTC

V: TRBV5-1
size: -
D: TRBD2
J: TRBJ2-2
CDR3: CASIPELLAGAGELFF
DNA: TGCGCCAGCATCCCTGAATTACTAGCGGGAGCCGGGGAGCTGTTTTTT

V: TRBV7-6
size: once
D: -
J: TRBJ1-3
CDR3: CASSLTVSSGNTIYF
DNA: TGTGCCAGCAGCTTGACAGTAAGCTCTGGAAACACCATATATTTT

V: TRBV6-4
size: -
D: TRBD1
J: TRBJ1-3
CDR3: CASSDTGAGNTIYF
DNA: TGTGCCAGCAGTGATACAGGGGCTGGAAACACCATATATTTT

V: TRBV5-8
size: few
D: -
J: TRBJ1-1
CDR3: CASSLQGEAFF
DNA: TGTGCCAGCAGCTTGCAGGGTGAAGCTTTCTTT

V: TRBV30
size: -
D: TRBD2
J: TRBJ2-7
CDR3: CAWSRREAHEQYF
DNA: TGTGCCTGGAGTAGGCGGGAGGCCCACGAGCAGTACTTC

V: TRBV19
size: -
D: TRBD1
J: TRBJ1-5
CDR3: CATGQGMQPQHF
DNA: TGTGCCACCGGACAGGGTATGCAGCCCCAGCATTTT

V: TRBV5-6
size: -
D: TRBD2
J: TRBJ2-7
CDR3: CASSPGLAELSSYEQYF
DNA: TGTGCCAGCAGCCCCGGACTAGCGGAACTGAGCTCCTACGAGCAGTACTTC

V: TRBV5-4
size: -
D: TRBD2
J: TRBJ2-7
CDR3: CASSSQTSGGAYEQYF
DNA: TGTGCCAGCAGCTCCCAGACTAGCGGGGGTGCCTACGAGCAGTACTTC

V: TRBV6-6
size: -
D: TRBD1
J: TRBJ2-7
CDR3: CASTPDRGSYEQYF
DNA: TGTGCCAGCACCCCGGACAGGGGATCCTACGAGCAGTACTTC